This TCR beta chain was profiled in a study of T-cell memory formation after mild COVID-19. General study findings and limits: Later expanders leaned toward CD4+, whereas clones contracting from day 15 to 85 were balanced CD4/CD8.

Trimming left V 1 base short and J 9 bases short, with 10 bases between. The CDR3 covers 13 residues. Germline values: CDR1 SGHTA, CDR2 FQGNSA. This clonotype has a handful of counts. Antigen specificity is unknown. Via MiXCR, TCRdb re-called the 5' RACE reads, giving one row per CDR3 protein. Among 220,000 or so distinct CDR3 sequences, around 9.1% were seen once, and the ten largest hold 3% to 4%. This chain joins TRBV7-2 and TRBJ2-1; a weak D match, TRBD2 (5 bases). The specimen sequenced was PBMCs or a T cell subset sorted from them (not recorded which). This TCR derives from a man younger than 35 who had mild COVID-19 (a few samples of this study predate the infection). Cell type and time point are not known. CDR3 in amino acids: CASSLGLISEQFF. DNA for the CDR3: TGTGCCAGCAGCTTAGGACTAATAAGTGAGCAGTTCTTC.